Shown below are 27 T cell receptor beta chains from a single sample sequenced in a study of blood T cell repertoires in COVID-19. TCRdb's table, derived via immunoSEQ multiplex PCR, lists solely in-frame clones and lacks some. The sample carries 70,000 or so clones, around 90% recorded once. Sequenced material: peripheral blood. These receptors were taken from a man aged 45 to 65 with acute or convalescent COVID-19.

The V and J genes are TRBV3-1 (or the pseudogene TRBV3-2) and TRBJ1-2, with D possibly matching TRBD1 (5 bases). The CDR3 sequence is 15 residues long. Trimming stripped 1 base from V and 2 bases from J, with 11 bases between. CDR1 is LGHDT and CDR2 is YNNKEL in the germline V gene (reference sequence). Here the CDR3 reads CASSQGSGKNYGYTF. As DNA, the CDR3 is TGTGCCAGCAGCCAAGGATCAGGGAAAAACTATGGCTACACCTTC.

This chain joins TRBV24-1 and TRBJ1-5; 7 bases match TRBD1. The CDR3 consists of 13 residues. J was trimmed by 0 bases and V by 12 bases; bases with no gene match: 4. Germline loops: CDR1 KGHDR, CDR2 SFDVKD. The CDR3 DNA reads TGTGCCGTCGGGACAGATAGCAATCAGCCCCAGCATTTT. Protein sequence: CAVGTDSNQPQHF.

The CDR3: CASSEISLSGALYEQYV. The CDR3 coding sequence is TGTGCCAGCAGTGAGATCTCCCTTAGCGGGGCCCTATACGAGCAGTACGTC. The chain uses TRBV6-4 and TRBJ2-7; 8 positions agree with TRBD2. The CDR3 has 17 amino acids. CDR1 and CDR2 from the germline V gene are MRHNA and SNTAGT. Unmatched junction bases numbered 14, after V lost 3 bases and J lost 4 bases.

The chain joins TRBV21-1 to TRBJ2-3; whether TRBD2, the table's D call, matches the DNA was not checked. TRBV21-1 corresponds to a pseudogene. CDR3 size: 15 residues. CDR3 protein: CASSTLAGPKDTQYF. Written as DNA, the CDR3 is TGTGCCAGCAGCACGTTAGCGGGGCCTAAAGATACGCAGTATTTT.

In DNA form, the CDR3 reads TGTGCCAGCAGCTTGCAGCGGGGGGAAGATGAGCAGTTCTTC. Translating gives CASSLQRGEDEQFF. The chain links TRBV7-2 to TRBJ2-1; 9 bases map to TRBD2. The germline V gene encodes CDR1 SGHTA and CDR2 FQGNSA. The CDR3 is made up of 14 amino acids. Germline trimming cut 3 bases from V and 8 bases from J; bases unmatched to any gene: 5.

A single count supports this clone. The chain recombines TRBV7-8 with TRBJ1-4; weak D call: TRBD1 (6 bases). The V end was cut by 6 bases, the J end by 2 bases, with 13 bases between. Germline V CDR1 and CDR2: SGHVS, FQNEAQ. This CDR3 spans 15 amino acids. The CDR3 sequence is CASSGGAGTNEKLFF. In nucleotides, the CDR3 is TGTGCCAGCAGTGGGGGGGCAGGGACTAATGAAAAACTGTTTTTT.

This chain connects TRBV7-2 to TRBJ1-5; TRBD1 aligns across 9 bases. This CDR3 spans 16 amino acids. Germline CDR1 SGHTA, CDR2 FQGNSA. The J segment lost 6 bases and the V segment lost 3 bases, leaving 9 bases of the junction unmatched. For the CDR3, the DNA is TGTGCCAGCAGCTTTTCCAACAGGGGGCAGTCTCAGCCCCAGCATTTT. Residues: CASSFSNRGQSQPQHF.

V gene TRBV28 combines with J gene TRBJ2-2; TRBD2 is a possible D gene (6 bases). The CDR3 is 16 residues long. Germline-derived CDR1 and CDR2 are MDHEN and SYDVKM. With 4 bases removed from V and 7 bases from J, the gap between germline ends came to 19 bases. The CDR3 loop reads CASSSPRDFRGGELFF. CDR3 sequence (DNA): TGTGCCAGCAGTTCCCCCAGGGACTTTAGGGGCGGGGAGCTGTTTTTT.

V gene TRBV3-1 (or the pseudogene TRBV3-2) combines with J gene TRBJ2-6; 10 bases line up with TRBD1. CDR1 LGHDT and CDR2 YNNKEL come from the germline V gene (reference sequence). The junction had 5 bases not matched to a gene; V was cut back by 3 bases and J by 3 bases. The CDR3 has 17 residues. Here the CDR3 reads CASSQGQGMDGANVLTF. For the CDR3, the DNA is TGTGCCAGCAGCCAGGGACAGGGGATGGATGGGGCCAACGTCCTGACTTTC.

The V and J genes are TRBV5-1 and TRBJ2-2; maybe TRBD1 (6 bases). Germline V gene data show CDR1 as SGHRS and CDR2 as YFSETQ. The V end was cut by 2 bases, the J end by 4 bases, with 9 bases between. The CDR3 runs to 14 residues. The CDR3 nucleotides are TGCGCCAGCAGCTTCGGGGACACCACCGGGGAGCTGTTTTTT. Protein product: CASSFGDTTGELFF.

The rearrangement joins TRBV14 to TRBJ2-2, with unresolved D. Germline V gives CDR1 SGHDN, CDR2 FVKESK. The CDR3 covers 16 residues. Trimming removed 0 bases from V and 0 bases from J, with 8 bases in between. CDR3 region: CASSQDFEANTGELFF. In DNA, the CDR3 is TGTGCCAGCAGCCAAGATTTTGAGGCGAACACCGGGGAGCTGTTTTTT.

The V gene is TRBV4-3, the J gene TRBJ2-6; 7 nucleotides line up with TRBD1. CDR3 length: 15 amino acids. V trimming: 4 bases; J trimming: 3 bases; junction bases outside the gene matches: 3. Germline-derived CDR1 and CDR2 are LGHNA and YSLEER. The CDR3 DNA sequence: TGCGCCAGCAGCCCTGGGACAGTTGGGGCCAACGTCCTGACTTTC. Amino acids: CASSPGTVGANVLTF.

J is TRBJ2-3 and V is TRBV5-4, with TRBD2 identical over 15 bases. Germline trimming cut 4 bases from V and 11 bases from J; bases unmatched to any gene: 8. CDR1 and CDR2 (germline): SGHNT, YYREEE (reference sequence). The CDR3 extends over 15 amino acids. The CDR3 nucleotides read TGTGCCAGCAGCACCCGGACTAGCGGGGGGGCCCAGCAGTATTTT. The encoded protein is CASSTRTSGGAQQYF.

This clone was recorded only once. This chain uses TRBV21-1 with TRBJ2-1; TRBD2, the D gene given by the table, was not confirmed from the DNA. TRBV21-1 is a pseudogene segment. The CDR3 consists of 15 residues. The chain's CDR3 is CASLPSDLTSNEQFF. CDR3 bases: TGTGCCAGTCTACCTAGCGACCTAACTAGCAATGAGCAGTTCTTC.

The CDR3 here is CASREVAYRVSNQPQHF. The CDR3 coding sequence is TGTGCCAGCAGGGAAGTGGCGTACAGGGTTAGCAATCAGCCCCAGCATTTT. V usage is TRBV27 and J usage is TRBJ1-5, with a weak D call TRBD1 (6 bases). CDR3 length: 17 residues. In germline, CDR1 is MNHEY, CDR2 SMNVEV (reference sequence). V was pared by 6 bases and J by 0 bases, with 18 bases between.

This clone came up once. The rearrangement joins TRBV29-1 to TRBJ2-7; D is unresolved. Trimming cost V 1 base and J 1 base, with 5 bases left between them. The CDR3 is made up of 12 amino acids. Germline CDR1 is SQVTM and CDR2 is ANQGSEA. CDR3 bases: TGCAGCGTTGAAGTTAATTCCTACGAGCAGTACTTC. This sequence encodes CSVEVNSYEQYF.

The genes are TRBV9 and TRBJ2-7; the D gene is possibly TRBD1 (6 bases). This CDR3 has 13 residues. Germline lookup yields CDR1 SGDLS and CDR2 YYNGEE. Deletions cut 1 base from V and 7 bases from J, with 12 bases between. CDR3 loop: CASSVYRVGEQYV. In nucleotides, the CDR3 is TGTGCCAGCAGCGTATACAGGGTAGGGGAGCAGTACGTC.

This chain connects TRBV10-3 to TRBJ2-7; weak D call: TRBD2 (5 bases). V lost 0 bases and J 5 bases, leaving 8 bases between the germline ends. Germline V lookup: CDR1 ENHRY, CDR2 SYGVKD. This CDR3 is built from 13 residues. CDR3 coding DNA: TGTGCCATCAGTGAGTCGTTCGGGAACGAGCAGTACGTC. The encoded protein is CAISESFGNEQYV.

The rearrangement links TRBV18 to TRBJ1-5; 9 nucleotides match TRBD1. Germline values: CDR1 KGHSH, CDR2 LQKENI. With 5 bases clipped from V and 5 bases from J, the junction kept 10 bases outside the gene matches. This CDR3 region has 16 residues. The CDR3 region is CASSFSGQGTDQPQHF. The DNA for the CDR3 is TGTGCCAGCTCATTTTCGGGACAGGGTACCGATCAGCCCCAGCATTTT.

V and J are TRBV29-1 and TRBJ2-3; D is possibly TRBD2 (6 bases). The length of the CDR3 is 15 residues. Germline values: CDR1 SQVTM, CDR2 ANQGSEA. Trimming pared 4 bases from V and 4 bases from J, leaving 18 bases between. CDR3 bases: TGCAGCGTTGGGGCCGTGGGGGGTATCCCAGATACGCAGTATTTT. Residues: CSVGAVGGIPDTQYF.

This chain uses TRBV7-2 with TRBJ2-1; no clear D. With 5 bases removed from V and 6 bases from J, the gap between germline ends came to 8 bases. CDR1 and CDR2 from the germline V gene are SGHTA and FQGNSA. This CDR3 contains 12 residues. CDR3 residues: CASSLQPNEQFF. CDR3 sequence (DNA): TGTGCCAGCAGCCTACAGCCCAATGAGCAGTTCTTC.

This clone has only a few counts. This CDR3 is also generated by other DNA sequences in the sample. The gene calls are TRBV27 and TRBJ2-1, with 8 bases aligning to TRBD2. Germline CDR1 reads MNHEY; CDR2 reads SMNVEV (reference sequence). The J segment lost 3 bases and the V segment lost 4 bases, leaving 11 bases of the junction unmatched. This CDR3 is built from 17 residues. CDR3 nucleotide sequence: TGTGCCAGCAGTTCCCTATTTGGGCGGGAGGACTACAATGAGCAGTTCTTC. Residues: CASSSLFGREDYNEQFF.

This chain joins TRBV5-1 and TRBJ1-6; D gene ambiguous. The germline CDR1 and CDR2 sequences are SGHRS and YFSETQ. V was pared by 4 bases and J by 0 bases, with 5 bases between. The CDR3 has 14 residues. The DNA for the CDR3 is TGCGCCAGCAGCACAAACTCCTATAATTCACCCCTCCACTTT. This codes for CASSTNSYNSPLHF.

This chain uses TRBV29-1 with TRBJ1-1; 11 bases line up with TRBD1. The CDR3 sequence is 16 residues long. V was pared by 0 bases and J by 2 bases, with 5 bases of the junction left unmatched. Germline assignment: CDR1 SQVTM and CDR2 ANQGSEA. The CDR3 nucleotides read TGCAGCGTTGAAGACCCTGGGACAGGGGGTAACACTGAAGCTTTCTTT. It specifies CSVEDPGTGGNTEAFF.

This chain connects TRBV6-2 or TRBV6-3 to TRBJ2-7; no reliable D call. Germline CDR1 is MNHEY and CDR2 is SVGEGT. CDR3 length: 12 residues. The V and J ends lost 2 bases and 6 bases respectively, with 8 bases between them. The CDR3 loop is CASSYAGREQYV. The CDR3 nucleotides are TGTGCCAGCAGTTACGCCGGTCGCGAGCAGTACGTC.

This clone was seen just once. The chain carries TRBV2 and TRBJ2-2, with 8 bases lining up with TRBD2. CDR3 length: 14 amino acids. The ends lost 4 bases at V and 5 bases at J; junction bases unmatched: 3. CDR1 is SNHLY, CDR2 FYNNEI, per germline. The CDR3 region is CASSAGGGTGELFF. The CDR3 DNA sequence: TGTGCCAGCAGTGCGGGAGGGGGGACCGGGGAGCTGTTTTTT.

This chain's CDR3 is CASSVGLAGGPGPYNEQFF. In DNA form, the CDR3 reads TGTGCCAGCAGCGTAGGGTTAGCGGGAGGGCCTGGACCCTACAATGAGCAGTTCTTC. The chain uses TRBV9 and TRBJ2-1; 11 nucleotides agree with TRBD2. The germline gives CDR1 SGDLS, CDR2 YYNGEE. The junction had 10 bases not matched to a gene; V was cut back by 0 bases and J by 2 bases. The CDR3 consists of 19 residues. The full variable domain, with the rest looked up from reference TRBV9 and TRBJ2-1, is DSGVTQTPKHLITATGQRVTLRCSPRSGDLSVYWYQQSLDQGLQFLIQYYNGEERAKGNILERFSAQQFPDLHSELNLSSLELGDSALYFCASSVGLAGGPGPYNEQFFGPGTRLTVL.